The sequence of this TCR beta chain was determined in a study of siplizumab effects on memory and regulatory T cells. Turning to this clone: Antigen specificity is unknown.

Study results and limitations: Both greater diversity than memory cells and a major contribution to the alloresponse seemed to characterize naive T cells. Proliferating clones, CD4+ or CD8+, lacked an assignable naive or memory phenotype in roughly 80-97% of cases.

Germline V gene data show CDR1 as SNHLY and CDR2 as FYNNEI. The CDR3 is 14 residues long. The junction had 0 bases not matched to a gene; V was cut back by 3 bases and J by 2 bases. Measured with immunoSEQ multiplex PCR; TCRdb has only the in-frame clones, and not every one. The sample gives about 100,000 clones, less than 95% of which show up once; less than 1.5% is in the top ten. Sequencing was done on a sample of non-Treg CD4+ T cells sorted from blood. The V gene is TRBV2, the J gene TRBJ1-2; 10 bases agree with TRBD1. The source is a human donor in good health. The CDR3 region is CASSEDRGNYGYTF. The CDR3 bases are TGTGCCAGCAGTGAGGACAGGGGGAACTATGGCTACACCTTC. The full variable domain, with the rest looked up from reference TRBV2 and TRBJ1-2, is EPEVTQTPSHQVTQMGQEVILRCVPISNHLYFYWYRQILGQKVEFLVSFYNNEISEKSEIFDDQFSVERPDGSNFTLKIRSTKLEDSAMYFCASSEDRGNYGYTFGSGTRLTVV.